These 29 T cell receptor beta chains were sequenced from one sample in a study of patients and donors after allogeneic stem cell transplantation. One entry per CDR3 protein, called by TCRdb with MiXCR from the RT-PCR reads. This table has some 230,000 distinct CDR3 sequences, 13% to 15% appearing once. What was sequenced was blood, either unsorted or a sorted T cell fraction (not recorded which). The receptors were gathered from a human donor who was either an allogeneic HSCT recipient or a stem cell or donor lymphocyte infusion donor (not recorded which). It is not recorded whose cells these are; they may come from a transplant donor.

V and J are TRBV25-1 and TRBJ2-7; weak D call: TRBD1 (6 bases). This CDR3 has 18 amino acids. CDR1 is MGHDK and CDR2 is SYGVNS in the germline V gene. V was shortened by 4 bases and J by 5 bases, with 27 bases between the two germline ends. The CDR3 loop is CASSGYTRGQALVHEQYF. In DNA form, the CDR3 reads TGTGCCAGCAGTGGTTATACTCGGGGACAAGCTTTAGTCCACGAGCAGTACTTC.

This clonotype was picked up many times. The chain is built from TRBV20-1 and TRBJ1-2; the D gene is possibly TRBD1 (6 bases). V lost 1 base to trimming and J lost 0 bases, with 6 bases between them. Germline values: CDR1 DFQATT, CDR2 SNEGSKA (reference sequence). The CDR3 consists of 13 residues. The CDR3 nucleotides read TGCAGTGCTAGAGGGACAGCTAACTATGGCTACACCTTC. Encoded protein: CSARGTANYGYTF.

Ten or more counts support this clonotype. V usage is TRBV7-3 and J usage is TRBJ1-3; D perhaps matches TRBD1 (5 bases). V was shortened by 5 bases and J by 3 bases, with 8 bases between the two germline ends. The germline V gene encodes CDR1 SGHTA and CDR2 FQGTGA. This CDR3 is built from 13 residues. The chain's CDR3 is CASSRDVGNTIYF. The CDR3 region has the DNA TGTGCCAGCAGCCGGGACGTTGGAAACACCATATATTTT. Full variable domain (outside the CDR3, taken from reference TRBV7-3 and TRBJ1-3): GAGVSQTPSNKVTEKGKYVELRCDPISGHTALYWYRQSLGQGPEFLIYFQGTGAADDSGLPNDRFFAVRPEGSVSTLKIQRTERGDSAVYLCASSRDVGNTIYFGEGSWLTVV.

This clonotype appeared a few times. This chain connects TRBV5-6 to TRBJ1-2; no clear D gene. The ends were cut back, 4 bases at V and 7 bases at J, with 17 bases in the middle. CDR1 and CDR2 from the germline V gene are SGHDT and YYEEEE. The CDR3 is made up of 14 amino acids. The CDR3 sequence: CASSIHLGLTGYTF. The CDR3 DNA reads as TGTGCCAGCAGCATTCACCTCGGGCTTACTGGCTACACCTTC.

This clonotype was found many times. The rearrangement uses TRBV12-3 or TRBV12-4 and TRBJ1-2; possible D gene TRBD1, 5 bases. The V end lost 1 base, the J end lost 1 base, and 13 bases lay between the germline ends. The CDR3 has 16 residues. The CDR3: CASSLVQGSGNYGYTF. The CDR3 DNA is TGTGCCAGCAGTTTAGTCCAGGGATCGGGTAACTATGGCTACACCTTC.

The J gene is TRBJ2-7, the V gene TRBV4-3; the match to TRBD1 covers 8 bases. Germline CDR1 is LGHNA and CDR2 is YSLEER. Losses at the gene ends were 3 bases for V and 5 bases for J; bases not matched to a gene: 6. The CDR3 loop spans 14 amino acids. CDR3 DNA: TGCGCCAGCAGCCAGGGCGGACAGGGCCACGAGCAGTACTTC. Encoded protein: CASSQGGQGHEQYF.

V and J are TRBV5-1 and TRBJ1-3; possible D gene TRBD1, 5 bases. V lost 4 bases, J lost 1 base, and 9 bases lay in between. CDR3 length: 14 residues. Germline V lookup: CDR1 SGHRS, CDR2 YFSETQ. CDR3 sequence: CASSRDSSGNTIYF. CDR3 in DNA: TGCGCCAGCAGCCGAGACAGTTCTGGAAACACCATATATTTT.

Ten or more counts support this clonotype. V usage is TRBV6-1 and J usage is TRBJ2-5, with 7 bases matching TRBD2. The CDR3 extends over 16 amino acids. V shed 0 bases, J shed 1 base, and the junction held 5 bases outside the gene matches. CDR1 is MNHNS, CDR2 SASEGT, per germline. CDR3 in DNA: TGTGCCAGCAGTGAAGCTGGCGGGAGCCCCCAAGAGACCCAGTACTTC. The encoded protein is CASSEAGGSPQETQYF.

This CDR3 is CSAGQGLGYGYTF. In nucleotides, the CDR3 is TGCAGTGCTGGACAGGGGTTAGGGTATGGCTACACCTTC. This chain links TRBV20-1 with TRBJ1-2; TRBD1 agrees at 9 bases. V lost 5 bases, J lost 5 bases, and 6 bases stayed unmatched. Per the germline V gene, CDR1 is DFQATT and CDR2 is SNEGSKA (reference sequence). The CDR3 contains 13 residues.

The V and J genes are TRBV7-9 and TRBJ1-2; 12 bases agree with TRBD1. The junction had 4 bases not matched to a gene; V was cut back by 5 bases and J by 0 bases. Germline lookup yields CDR1 SEHNR and CDR2 FQNEAQ (reference sequence). This CDR3 has 16 residues. The CDR3 is CASSPGQGASNYGYTF. For the CDR3, the DNA is TGTGCCAGCAGCCCGGGACAGGGGGCTTCTAACTATGGCTACACCTTC.

CDR3 bases: TGTGCCAGCAGCTTAGAAGACAATGAGCAGTTCTTC. This sequence encodes CASSLEDNEQFF. The chain couples TRBV7-3 to TRBJ2-1, with D unresolved. Between the trimmed V and J ends, which lost 2 bases and 5 bases, there was a span of 4 bases. The CDR3 runs 12 residues. Per the germline V gene, CDR1 is SGHTA and CDR2 is FQGTGA. The full variable domain, in which reference TRBV7-3 and TRBJ2-1 provide the parts outside the CDR3, is GAGVSQTPSNKVTEKGKYVELRCDPISGHTALYWYRQSLGQGPEFLIYFQGTGAADDSGLPNDRFFAVRPEGSVSTLKIQRTERGDSAVYLCASSLEDNEQFFGPGTRLTVL.

The table lists this clonotype with many counts. The rearrangement uses TRBV7-9 and TRBJ1-2; D ambiguous. Trimming stripped 4 bases from V and 3 bases from J, with 9 bases between. The CDR3 is 13 amino acids. In germline, CDR1 is SEHNR, CDR2 FQNEAQ (reference sequence). CDR3 sequence (DNA): TGTGCCAGCAGCTACAGCGCCTACTATGGCTACACCTTC. Translation: CASSYSAYYGYTF. Full variable domain (outside the CDR3, taken from reference TRBV7-9 and TRBJ1-2): DTGVSQNPRHKITKRGQNVTFRCDPISEHNRLYWYRQTLGQGPEFLTYFQNEAQLEKSRLLSDRFSAERPKGSFSTLEIQRTEQGDSAMYLCASSYSAYYGYTFGSGTRLTVV.

This clonotype came up a few times. The chain uses TRBV29-1 and TRBJ2-3; tentative D call: TRBD2 (6 bases). V gave up 0 bases and J gave up 4 bases, with 17 bases separating them. CDR1 SQVTM and CDR2 ANQGSEA come from the germline V gene. This CDR3 has 16 amino acids. CDR3 DNA: TGCAGCGTTGAAGATAGTGGGCGGGATGTCTCAGATACGCAGTATTTT. As protein: CSVEDSGRDVSDTQYF.

This clonotype has only a few counts. The rearrangement uses TRBV4-3 and TRBJ1-2; 10 nucleotides line up with TRBD1. Per germline, CDR1 LGHNA and CDR2 YSLEER. The length of the CDR3 is 14 residues. Trimming at V came to 4 bases and at J to 7 bases, leaving 6 bases not matched to a gene. CDR3 coding DNA: TGCGCCAGCAGCCCCGCGGGACAGGGGCCTGGCTACACCTTC. Its protein is CASSPAGQGPGYTF.

The chain is built from TRBV21-1 and TRBJ2-5. TRBV21-1 has pseudogene status. The CDR3 has 13 residues. The DNA of the CDR3 is TGTGCCAGCAGCGATGAGGCTGGGGAGACCCAGTACTTC. Translated, it gives CASSDEAGETQYF.

At least ten counts were recorded for this clonotype. This chain joins TRBV5-1 and TRBJ2-2, with TRBD2 identical over 7 bases. The CDR3 has 15 amino acids. The ends lost 7 bases at V and 2 bases at J; junction bases unmatched: 8. Looked up from germline, CDR1 is SGHRS and CDR2 is YFSETQ. The CDR3 nucleotides are TGCGCCAGCTGGCGGACTAGTGGAAACACCGGGGAGCTGTTTTTT. As protein: CASWRTSGNTGELFF.

The V and J genes are TRBV5-1 and TRBJ1-1; D possibly corresponds to TRBD1 (5 bases). Trimming left V 4 bases short and J 1 base short, with 8 bases between. Looked up from germline, CDR1 is SGHRS and CDR2 is YFSETQ. This CDR3 has 13 residues. CDR3 sequence: CASSGDGNTEAFF. Written as DNA, the CDR3 is TGCGCCAGCAGCGGGGACGGGAACACTGAAGCTTTCTTT. Drawing the rest from reference TRBV5-1 and TRBJ1-1, the complete variable domain is KAGVTQTPRYLIKTRGQQVTLSCSPISGHRSVSWYQQTPGQGLQFLFEYFSETQRNKGNFPGRFSGRQFSNSRSEMNVSTLELGDSALYLCASSGDGNTEAFFGQGTRLTVV.

To note about this clonotype: The junction and the germline gene differ at one end; a read error may be behind it. V gene TRBV5-1 combines with J gene TRBJ2-7; D is possibly TRBD2 (5 bases). The CDR3 loop spans 14 amino acids. Germline V gene sequence: CDR1 SGHRS, CDR2 YFSETQ. CDR3 residues: CASSLTGSSYEQYF. DNA for the CDR3: TGTGCCAGCAGCTTGACGGGATCCTCGTACGAGCAGTACTTC.

This clonotype was counted between two and nine times. The rearrangement joins TRBV5-1 to TRBJ1-1; 9 nucleotides match TRBD1. Per the germline V gene, CDR1 is SGHRS and CDR2 is YFSETQ. This CDR3 is 14 amino acids long. The ends lost 0 bases at V and 7 bases at J; junction bases unmatched: 4. The CDR3 spells CASSLGRQGGEAFF. CDR3 in DNA: TGCGCCAGCAGCTTGGGTCGACAGGGGGGTGAAGCTTTCTTT.

This clonotype was picked up a small number of times. The chain is built from TRBV7-9 and TRBJ2-2; D is tentatively TRBD1 or TRBD2 (5 bases each). V was clipped by 5 bases and J by 2 bases, with 15 bases between them. CDR1 is SEHNR, CDR2 FQNEAQ, per germline (reference sequence). The CDR3 totals 16 residues. This CDR3 is CASSPPGQINTGELFF. Written as DNA, the CDR3 is TGTGCCAGCAGCCCGCCGGGGCAGATAAACACCGGGGAGCTGTTTTTT.

The chain links TRBV2 to TRBJ2-5; the D call may be TRBD1 or TRBD2 (5 bases each). Germline V gives CDR1 SNHLY, CDR2 FYNNEI. CDR3 length equals 15 residues. V dropped 4 bases and J dropped 5 bases, with 17 bases sitting between them. The CDR3 reads CASSGGLAGGETQYF. In DNA, the CDR3 is TGTGCCAGCAGTGGGGGCCTCGCGGGCGGCGAGACCCAGTACTTC.

This clonotype was observed a handful of times. This chain links TRBV27 with TRBJ1-5; D call uncertain. CDR1 is MNHEY and CDR2 is SMNVEV in the germline V gene (reference sequence). V was cut by 5 bases and J by 9 bases, with 14 bases left in between. There are 13 residues in the CDR3. The CDR3 loop is CASSLLRKGPQHF. CDR3 sequence (DNA): TGTGCCAGCAGTCTCTTAAGGAAGGGGCCCCAGCATTTT.

This sequence joins TRBV2 and TRBJ2-4; D gene uncertain. Trimming took off 3 bases at V and 3 bases at J, with 9 bases between the two ends. Per germline, CDR1 SNHLY and CDR2 FYNNEI. CDR3 size: 14 residues. CDR3 DNA sequence: TGTGCCAGCAGTGATGGGCAGCGCAAAAACATTCAGTACTTC. Protein: CASSDGQRKNIQYF.

This CDR3 reads CASSTLGPPNEKLFF. As DNA, the CDR3 is TGTGCCAGCAGCACTCTGGGACCCCCGAATGAAAAACTGTTTTTT. The V gene is TRBV7-9, the J gene TRBJ1-4; a weak D match, TRBD1 (5 bases). Germline V gene sequence: CDR1 SEHNR, CDR2 FQNEAQ (reference sequence). Trimming took 5 bases from V and 5 from J, leaving 15 bases between them. The CDR3 covers 15 residues.

The V and J genes are TRBV6-1 and TRBJ2-7, with TRBD2 matching 8 bases. The CDR3 length is 14 residues. Germline values: CDR1 MNHNS, CDR2 SASEGT. The junction had 9 bases not matched to a gene; V was cut back by 7 bases and J by 4 bases. CDR3 protein: CASTGGALGYEQYF. CDR3 in DNA: TGTGCCAGCACCGGGGGGGCGTTGGGGTACGAGCAGTACTTC.

The chain has TRBV5-1 and TRBJ1-1; TRBD1 aligns across 8 bases. V shed 1 base and J 1 base; nucleotides not matched to a gene: 6. Germline CDR1 and CDR2: SGHRS and YFSETQ. CDR3 size: 16 residues. As DNA, the CDR3 is TGCGCCAGCAGCTTGAGGACAGGGCCCAAGAACACTGAAGCTTTCTTT. Translated, it gives CASSLRTGPKNTEAFF.

This chain links TRBV27 with TRBJ1-6, with D perhaps matching TRBD1 (5 bases). In germline, CDR1 is MNHEY, CDR2 SMNVEV (reference sequence). V was cut by 3 bases and J by 8 bases, with 14 bases left in between. There are 15 residues in the CDR3. CDR3 sequence: CASSFSGGWDSPLHF. As DNA, the CDR3 is TGTGCCAGCAGTTTCTCTGGGGGTTGGGATTCACCCCTCCACTTT.

This clonotype was seen ten or more times. The chain couples TRBV24-1 to TRBJ2-1, with 8 bases aligning to TRBD2. Trimming removed 5 bases from V and 3 bases from J; junction bases left unmatched: 2. The V gene's germline CDR1 is KGHDR and CDR2 SFDVKD. This CDR3 has 14 residues. CDR3 residues: CATSAGLDYNEQFF. In DNA, the CDR3 is TGTGCCACCAGTGCGGGACTAGACTACAATGAGCAGTTCTTC.

V is TRBV9 and J is TRBJ2-1; 9 bases map to TRBD1. CDR3 size: 11 residues. Germline lookup yields CDR1 SGDLS and CDR2 YYNGEE. After removal of 3 bases from V and 14 bases from J, the junction contained 3 bases not matched to a gene. This chain's CDR3 is CASSGDREEFF. The CDR3 bases are TGTGCCAGCAGCGGGGACAGGGAGGAGTTCTTC.